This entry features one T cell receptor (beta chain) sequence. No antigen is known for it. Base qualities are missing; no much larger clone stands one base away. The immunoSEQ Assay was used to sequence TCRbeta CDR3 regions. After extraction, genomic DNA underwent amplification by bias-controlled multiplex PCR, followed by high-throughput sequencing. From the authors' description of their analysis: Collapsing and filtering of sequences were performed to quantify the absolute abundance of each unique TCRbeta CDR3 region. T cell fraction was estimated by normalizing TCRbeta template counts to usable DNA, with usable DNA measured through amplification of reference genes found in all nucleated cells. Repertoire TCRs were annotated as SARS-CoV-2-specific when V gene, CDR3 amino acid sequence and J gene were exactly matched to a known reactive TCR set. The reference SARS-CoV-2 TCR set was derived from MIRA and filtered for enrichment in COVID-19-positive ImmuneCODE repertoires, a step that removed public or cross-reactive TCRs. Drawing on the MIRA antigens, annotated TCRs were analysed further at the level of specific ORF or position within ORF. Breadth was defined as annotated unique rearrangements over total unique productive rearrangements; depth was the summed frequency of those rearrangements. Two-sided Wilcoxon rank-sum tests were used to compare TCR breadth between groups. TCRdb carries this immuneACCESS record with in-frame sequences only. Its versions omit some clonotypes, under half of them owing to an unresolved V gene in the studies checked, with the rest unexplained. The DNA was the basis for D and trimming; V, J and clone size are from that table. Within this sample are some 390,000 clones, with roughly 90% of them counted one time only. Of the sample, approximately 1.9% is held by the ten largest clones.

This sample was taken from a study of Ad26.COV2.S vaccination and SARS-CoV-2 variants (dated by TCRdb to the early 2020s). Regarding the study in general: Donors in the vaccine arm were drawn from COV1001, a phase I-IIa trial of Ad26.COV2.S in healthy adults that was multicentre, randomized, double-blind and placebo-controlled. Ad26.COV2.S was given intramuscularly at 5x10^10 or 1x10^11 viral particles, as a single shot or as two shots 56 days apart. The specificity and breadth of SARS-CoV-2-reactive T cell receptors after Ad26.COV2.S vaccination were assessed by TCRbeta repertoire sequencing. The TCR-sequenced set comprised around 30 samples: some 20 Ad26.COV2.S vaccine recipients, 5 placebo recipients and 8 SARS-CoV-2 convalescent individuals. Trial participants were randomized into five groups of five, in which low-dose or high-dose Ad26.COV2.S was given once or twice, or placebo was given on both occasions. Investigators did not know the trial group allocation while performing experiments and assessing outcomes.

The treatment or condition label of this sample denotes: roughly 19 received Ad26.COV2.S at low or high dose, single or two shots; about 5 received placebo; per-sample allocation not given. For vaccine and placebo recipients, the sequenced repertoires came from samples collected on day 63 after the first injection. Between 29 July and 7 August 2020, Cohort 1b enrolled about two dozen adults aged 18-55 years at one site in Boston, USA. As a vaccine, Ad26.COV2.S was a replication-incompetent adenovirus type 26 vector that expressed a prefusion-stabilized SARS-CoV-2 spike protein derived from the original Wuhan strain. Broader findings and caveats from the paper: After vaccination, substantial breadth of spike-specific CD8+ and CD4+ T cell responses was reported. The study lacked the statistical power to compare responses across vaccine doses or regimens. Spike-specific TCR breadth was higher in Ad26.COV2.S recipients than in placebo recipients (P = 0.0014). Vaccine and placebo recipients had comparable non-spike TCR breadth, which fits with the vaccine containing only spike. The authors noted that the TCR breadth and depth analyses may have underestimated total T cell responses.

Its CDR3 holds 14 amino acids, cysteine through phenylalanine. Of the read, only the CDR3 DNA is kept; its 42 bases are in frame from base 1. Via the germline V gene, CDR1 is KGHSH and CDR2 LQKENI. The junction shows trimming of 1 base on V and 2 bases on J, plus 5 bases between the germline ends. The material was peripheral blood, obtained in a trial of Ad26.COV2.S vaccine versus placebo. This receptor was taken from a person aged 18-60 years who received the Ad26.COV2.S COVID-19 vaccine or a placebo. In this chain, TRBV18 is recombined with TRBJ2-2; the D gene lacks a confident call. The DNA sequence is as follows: TGTGCCAGCTCACCACAGGTTAACACCGGGGAGCTGTTTTTT. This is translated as CASSPQVNTGELFF.